Listed here are 26 T cell receptor beta chains from one sample, sequenced in a study of beta chain features in type 1 diabetes. Study results and limitations: Shorter TCRB CDR3s, moderately but significantly so, marked every one of the four CD4+ subsets in Type 1 diabetes patients.

As every portion of the isolated RNA was reverse transcribed, the sequencing read expressed TCRB transcripts. Method: immunoSEQ multiplex PCR; TCRdb's copy keeps in-frame clones and lacks some. The table shows about 52,000 clones, with around 40% occurring only once. These receptors' antigens are unknown. Input material: Tregs from blood. The receptors were gathered from a man aged 30-40 years with type 1 diabetes.

This clone turned up a few times. The gene calls are TRBV7-3 and TRBJ2-5; TRBD1 matches 7 bases. V gave up 5 bases and J gave up 3 bases; unmatched junction bases: 9. Germline V gene data show CDR1 as SGHTA and CDR2 as FQGTGA. The length of the CDR3 is 15 residues. The chain's CDR3 is CASSPRQGPKETQYF. The DNA of the CDR3 is TGTGCCAGCAGCCCCAGACAGGGTCCGAAAGAGACCCAGTACTTC.

There are a few counts of this clone. The CDR3 loop reads CASSQGGLYEQYF. CDR3 in DNA: TGTGCCAGCAGCCAAGGTGGGCTCTACGAGCAGTACTTC. The V gene is TRBV11-2, the J gene TRBJ2-7; unclear D gene. The CDR3 extends over 13 amino acids. The V end lost 5 bases, the J end lost 3 bases, and 11 bases lay between the germline ends. Germline-derived CDR1 and CDR2 are SGHAT and FQNNGV.

The chain has TRBV7-2 and TRBJ1-2; TRBD1 is a possible D gene (6 bases). V dropped 1 base and J dropped 0 bases, with 9 bases sitting between them. The CDR3 has 15 amino acids. The germline V gene has CDR1 SGHTA and CDR2 FQGNSA. DNA for the CDR3: TGTGCCAGCAGCTTAGTAGGGGGATCTAACTATGGCTACACCTTC. Translating gives CASSLVGGSNYGYTF.

The J gene is TRBJ1-1, the V gene TRBV5-1; D is uncertain. V lost 2 bases, J lost 1 base, and 6 bases lay in between. The CDR3 length is 13 residues. Germline V gives CDR1 SGHRS, CDR2 YFSETQ. CDR3 amino acids: CASSFNRNTEAFF. Written as DNA, the CDR3 is TGCGCCAGCAGCTTCAACAGGAACACTGAAGCTTTCTTT.

V usage is TRBV19 and J usage is TRBJ2-1; 11 bases match TRBD2. Looked up from germline, CDR1 is LNHDA and CDR2 is SQIVND (reference sequence). The CDR3 has 16 residues. J lost 9 bases, V lost 5 bases, and 12 bases had no gene match. In DNA form, the CDR3 reads TGTGCCAGTAGTCGACCACCGGGACTAGCGGAGGGTGAGCAGTTCTTC. Amino acid sequence: CASSRPPGLAEGEQFF.

The gene calls are TRBV5-1 and TRBJ2-7; 8 nucleotides match TRBD2. Trimming removed 2 bases from V and 3 bases from J; junction bases left unmatched: 4. Germline assignment: CDR1 SGHRS and CDR2 YFSETQ. The length of the CDR3 is 14 residues. The CDR3, as DNA: TGCGCCAGCAGCTTAGGAGCGGGGGTCTACGAGCAGTACTTC. Protein sequence: CASSLGAGVYEQYF.

The chain combines TRBV7-2 with TRBJ1-5, with 10 bases aligning to TRBD1. J was trimmed by 4 bases and V by 5 bases; bases with no gene match: 5. This CDR3 is built from 15 residues. Germline assignment: CDR1 SGHTA and CDR2 FQGNSA. This CDR3 reads CASSLLGQGNQPQHF. The CDR3 nucleotides are TGTGCCAGCAGCCTACTGGGACAGGGGAATCAGCCCCAGCATTTT.

V and J are TRBV2 and TRBJ2-7; 8 bases match TRBD1. Germline V CDR1 and CDR2: SNHLY, FYNNEI. V was clipped by 6 bases and J by 5 bases; unmatched bases: 12. The CDR3 is made up of 15 amino acids. The CDR3 loop is CASRLSGQGVNEQYF. CDR3 nucleotides: TGTGCCAGCAGGCTTTCCGGACAGGGCGTCAACGAGCAGTACTTC.

In this sample, this clone turned up a few times. J is TRBJ2-1 and V is TRBV27; 10 nucleotides align to TRBD2. Looked up from germline, CDR1 is MNHEY and CDR2 is SMNVEV (reference sequence). With 10 bases clipped from V and 5 bases from J, the junction kept 11 bases outside the gene matches. The CDR3 runs 15 residues. DNA for the CDR3: TGTGCCACCATGGCTGGGCTAGCGGGAGACAATGAGCAGTTCTTC. Translated: CATMAGLAGDNEQFF.

The chain is built from TRBV30 and TRBJ2-1, with unresolved D. Trimming left V 0 bases short and J 9 bases short, with 12 bases between. This CDR3 is 13 amino acids long. Germline assignment: CDR1 GTSNPN and CDR2 SVGIG (reference sequence). The CDR3 is CAWSVCKNCEQFF. For the CDR3, the DNA is TGTGCCTGGAGTGTATGTAAAAACTGTGAGCAGTTCTTC.

V usage is TRBV9 and J usage is TRBJ2-5, with 8 bases that match TRBD2. The end of the DNA aligns better with TRBJ2-7, so the J call may be wrong. In germline, CDR1 is SGDLS, CDR2 YYNGEE. This CDR3 comprises 15 residues. The CDR3 sequence: CASSVDGTRTNEQYF. In DNA form, the CDR3 reads TGTGCCAGCAGCGTAGACGGGACTAGAACCAACGAGCAGTACTTC.

The chain couples TRBV7-3 to TRBJ2-3; D is perhaps TRBD2 (5 bases). V gave up 6 bases and J gave up 0 bases, with 7 bases separating them. Germline CDR1 SGHTA, CDR2 FQGTGA. The CDR3 has 13 amino acids. The CDR3, as DNA: TGTGCCAGCAGAGGGAGTAGCACAGATACGCAGTATTTT. As protein: CASRGSSTDTQYF.

The rearrangement joins TRBV4-1 to TRBJ1-4; 9 nucleotides agree with TRBD1. Germline values: CDR1 MGHRA, CDR2 YSYEKL. The length of the CDR3 is 15 residues. V gave up 4 bases and J gave up 10 bases; unmatched junction bases: 10. The CDR3 loop is CASSPRTGGAGKLFF. CDR3 DNA: TGCGCCAGCAGCCCTCGCACAGGGGGCGCCGGAAAACTGTTTTTT.

The chain couples TRBV10-3 to TRBJ1-2; a weak D match, TRBD1 (6 bases). CDR3 length: 14 residues. Germline V gene sequence: CDR1 ENHRY, CDR2 SYGVKD. V was clipped by 4 bases and J by 1 base, with 10 bases between them. The CDR3 DNA reads TGTGCCATCAGTGCGCAGGGGCTTAACTATGGCTACACCTTC. Protein: CAISAQGLNYGYTF.

This rearrangement joins TRBV18 to TRBJ1-1; 7 nucleotides line up with TRBD1. V trimming: 5 bases; J trimming: 5 bases; junction bases outside the gene matches: 8. Per germline, CDR1 KGHSH and CDR2 LQKENI. CDR3 length equals 14 residues. CDR3 amino acids: CASSWRDSGTEAFF. The CDR3 coding sequence is TGTGCCAGCTCATGGCGGGACAGTGGGACTGAAGCTTTCTTT.

This sequence joins TRBV18 and TRBJ2-2, with TRBD1 matching over 9 bases. V shed 0 bases and J 3 bases; nucleotides not matched to a gene: 8. In germline, CDR1 is KGHSH, CDR2 LQKENI. This CDR3 is 18 amino acids long. CDR3 region: CASSPPLGGTGYTGELFF. The CDR3, as DNA: TGTGCCAGCTCACCACCGCTAGGCGGGACAGGGTACACCGGGGAGCTGTTTTTT.

The chain links TRBV7-2 to TRBJ1-4, with 9 bases matching TRBD1. Trimming at V came to 4 bases and at J to 10 bases, leaving 4 bases not matched to a gene. The CDR3 has 13 residues. The germline gives CDR1 SGHTA, CDR2 FQGNSA. The DNA for the CDR3 is TGTGCCAGCAGCTCCCAGACAGGGGGAAAACTGTTTTTT. This encodes CASSSQTGGKLFF. Supplemented by reference TRBV7-2 and TRBJ1-4, the full variable domain reads GAGVSQSPSNKVTEKGKDVELRCDPISGHTALYWYRQSLGQGLEFLIYFQGNSAPDKSGLPSDRFSAERTGGSVSTLTIQRTQQEDSAVYLCASSSQTGGKLFFGSGTQLSVL.

The chain recombines TRBV28 with TRBJ1-2; D is undetermined. Germline CDR1 reads MDHEN; CDR2 reads SYDVKM. CDR3 length: 12 amino acids. V lost 11 bases, J lost 4 bases, and 14 bases lay in between. CDR3 in DNA: TGTGCCTGCACCGTCGGTCCCTATGGCTACACCTTC. Translating gives CACTVGPYGYTF.

This clone was seen a few times. V and J are TRBV7-9 and TRBJ2-5; tentatively, D is TRBD2 (6 bases). Looked up from germline, CDR1 is SEHNR and CDR2 is FQNEAQ (reference sequence). This CDR3 region has 15 residues. With 5 bases removed from V and 5 bases from J, the gap between germline ends came to 18 bases. CDR3 in DNA: TGTGCCAGCAGCCCCCAGGGTCGGGCGGGGGAGACCCAGTACTTC. Translating gives CASSPQGRAGETQYF.

This chain joins TRBV9 and TRBJ2-1; TRBD2 might be the D (6 bases). The CDR3 has 11 residues. The ends were cut back, 2 bases at V and 11 bases at J, with 8 bases in the middle. Germline CDR1 and CDR2: SGDLS and YYNGEE. CDR3 sequence reads: CASSVEGKQFF. The CDR3 nucleotides read TGTGCCAGCAGCGTGGAGGGAAAGCAGTTCTTC.

The chain links TRBV4-1 to TRBJ2-3; the match to TRBD1 covers 9 bases. The CDR3 consists of 17 residues. The J segment lost 5 bases and the V segment lost 4 bases, leaving 13 bases of the junction unmatched. Germline V gene lookup returns CDR1 MGHRA and CDR2 YSYEKL. CDR3 DNA: TGCGCCAGCAGCCCGAGGACAGGGGTACCCCCCATAGATACGCAGTATTTT. Its protein is CASSPRTGVPPIDTQYF.

This clone was seen more than once but under ten times. V and J are TRBV27 and TRBJ2-5; 9 bases match TRBD2. TRBJ2-7 matches the DNA end more closely, so the J call is doubtful. From germline, CDR1 is MNHEY and CDR2 SMNVEV (reference sequence). This CDR3 has 16 residues. The CDR3 here is CASSPRLIAGEYEQYF. The CDR3 DNA is TGTGCCAGCAGTCCACGGCTTATAGCGGGAGAGTACGAGCAGTACTTC.

J is TRBJ1-5 and V is TRBV7-2; D call uncertain. Trimming shortened V by 2 bases and J by 7 bases, and 15 bases separated the two germline ends. The germline V gene has CDR1 SGHTA and CDR2 FQGNSA. The CDR3 length is 15 residues. The CDR3 nucleotides read TGTGCCAGCAGCTTAAGGTCAGGCGGAGGACAGCCCCAGCATTTT. Protein product: CASSLRSGGGQPQHF.

The chain employs TRBV13 and TRBJ2-7; 15 positions match TRBD2. CDR3 size: 16 residues. With 5 bases clipped from V and 2 bases from J, the junction kept 4 bases outside the gene matches. CDR1 PRHDT and CDR2 FYEKMQ come from the germline V gene (reference sequence). CDR3 sequence reads: CASSRGTSGRTYEQYF. CDR3 sequence (DNA): TGTGCCAGCAGCCGAGGGACTAGCGGGAGGACCTACGAGCAGTACTTC.

The V gene is TRBV7-9, the J gene TRBJ2-1; no firm D call. The germline CDR1 and CDR2 sequences are SEHNR and FQNEAQ (reference sequence). V gave up 2 bases and J gave up 0 bases, with 11 bases separating them. This CDR3 comprises 16 residues. This chain's CDR3 is CASSLTSDPSYNEQFF. Here the CDR3 DNA reads TGTGCCAGCAGCTTAACCAGCGATCCCTCCTACAATGAGCAGTTCTTC.

This clone appeared a few times. Sequence at one end of the junction differs from germline and may be a read error. In nucleotides, the CDR3 is TGTGCCAGCAGCCAAGGGACAGGCACAGATACGCAGTATTTT. This gives the protein CASSQGTGTDTQYF. The J gene is TRBJ2-3, the V gene TRBV4-1, with TRBD1 matching 7 bases. The CDR3 consists of 14 residues. Germline CDR1 and CDR2: MGHRA and YSYEKL.